The T cell receptor beta chain under discussion was sequenced for a study of blood T cells in healthy people across ages. Next came a second PCR, run for roughly 6 to 11 cycles, which used a sample-barcoded 5' primer along with a J-beta primer mix. TCRdb passed the 5' RACE reads through MiXCR, listing each CDR3 protein once. The sample gives roughly 790,000 distinct CDR3 sequences, around 46% of which show up once; roughly 20% is in the top ten. The origin of this receptor is an older woman in good health. The sample was blood.

The CDR3 DNA reads TGCGCCAGCAGCCTCGAGTACCAAGAGACCCAGTACTTC. Its translation is CASSLEYQETQYF. The V call is TRBV5-1, the J call TRBJ2-5; unclear D gene. From germline, CDR1 is SGHRS and CDR2 YFSETQ. The CDR3 runs 13 residues. Between the trimmed V and J ends, which lost 4 bases and 0 bases, there was a span of 7 bases.